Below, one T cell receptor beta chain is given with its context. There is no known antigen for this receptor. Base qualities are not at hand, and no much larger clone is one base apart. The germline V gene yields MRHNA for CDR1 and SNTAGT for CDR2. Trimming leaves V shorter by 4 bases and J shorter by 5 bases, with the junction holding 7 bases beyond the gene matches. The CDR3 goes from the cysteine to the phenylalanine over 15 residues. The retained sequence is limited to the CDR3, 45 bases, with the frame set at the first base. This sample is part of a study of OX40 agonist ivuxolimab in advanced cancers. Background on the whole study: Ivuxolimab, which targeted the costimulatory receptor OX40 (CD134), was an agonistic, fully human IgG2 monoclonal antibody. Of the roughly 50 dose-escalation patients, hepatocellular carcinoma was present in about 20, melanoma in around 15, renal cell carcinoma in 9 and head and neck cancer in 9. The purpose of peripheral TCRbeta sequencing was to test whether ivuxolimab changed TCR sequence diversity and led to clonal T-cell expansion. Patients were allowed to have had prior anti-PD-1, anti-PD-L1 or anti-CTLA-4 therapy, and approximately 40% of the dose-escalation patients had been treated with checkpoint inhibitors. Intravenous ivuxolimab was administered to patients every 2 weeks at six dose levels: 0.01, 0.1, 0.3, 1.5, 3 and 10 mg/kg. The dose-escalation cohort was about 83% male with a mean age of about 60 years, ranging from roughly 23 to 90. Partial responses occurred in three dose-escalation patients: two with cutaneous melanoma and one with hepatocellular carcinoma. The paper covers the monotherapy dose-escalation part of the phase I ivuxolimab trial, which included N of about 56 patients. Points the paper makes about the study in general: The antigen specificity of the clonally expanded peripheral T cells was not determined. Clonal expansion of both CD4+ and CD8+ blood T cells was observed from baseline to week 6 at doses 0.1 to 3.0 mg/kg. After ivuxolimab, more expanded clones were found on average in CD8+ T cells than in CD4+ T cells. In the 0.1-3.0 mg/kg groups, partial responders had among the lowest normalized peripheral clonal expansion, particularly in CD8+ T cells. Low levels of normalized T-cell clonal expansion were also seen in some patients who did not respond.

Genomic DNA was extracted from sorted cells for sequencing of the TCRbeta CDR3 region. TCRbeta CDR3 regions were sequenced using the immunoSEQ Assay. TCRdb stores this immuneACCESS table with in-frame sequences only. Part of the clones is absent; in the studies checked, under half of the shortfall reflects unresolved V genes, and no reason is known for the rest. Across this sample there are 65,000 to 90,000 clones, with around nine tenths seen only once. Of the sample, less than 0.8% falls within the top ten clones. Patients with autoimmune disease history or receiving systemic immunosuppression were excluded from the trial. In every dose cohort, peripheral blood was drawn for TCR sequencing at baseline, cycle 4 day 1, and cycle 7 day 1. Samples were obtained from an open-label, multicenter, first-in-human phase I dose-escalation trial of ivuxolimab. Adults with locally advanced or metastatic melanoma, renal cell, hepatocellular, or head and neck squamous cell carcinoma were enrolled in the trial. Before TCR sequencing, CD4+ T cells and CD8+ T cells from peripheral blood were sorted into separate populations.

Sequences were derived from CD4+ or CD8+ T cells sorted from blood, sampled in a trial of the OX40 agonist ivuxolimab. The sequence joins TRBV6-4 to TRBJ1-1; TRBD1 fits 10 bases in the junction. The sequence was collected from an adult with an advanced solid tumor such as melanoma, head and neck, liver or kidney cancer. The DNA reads TGTGCCAGCAGTGCCTCGACAGGGGGCTCTACTGAAGCTTTCTTT. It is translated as CASSASTGGSTEAFF.